Below, 32 T cell receptor beta chains from the same sample are listed, as sequenced in a study of blood T cell repertoires in COVID-19. TCRdb's copy holds only in-frame clones and misses some; the assay was immunoSEQ multiplex PCR. The sample contains about 150,000 clones, 83% of which appear only once. Sequencing input: peripheral blood. These TCRs come from a woman in her sixties or seventies with COVID-19, enrolled during active disease.

The chain is built from TRBV2 and TRBJ2-7, with 7 nucleotides matching TRBD1. Germline V gene sequence: CDR1 SNHLY, CDR2 FYNNEI. V shed 10 bases, J shed 3 bases, and the junction held 9 bases outside the gene matches. This CDR3 has 13 amino acids. The CDR3 coding sequence is TGTGCCACCTCTCGACAGGGCCTCTACGAGCAGTACGTC. Its protein product is CATSRQGLYEQYV.

The genes are TRBV2 and TRBJ2-7; possible D gene TRBD1, 6 bases. Trimming took 8 bases from V and 1 from J, leaving 12 bases between them. The length of the CDR3 is 13 residues. CDR1 and CDR2 (germline): SNHLY, FYNNEI. The CDR3 nucleotides are TGTGCCAGCGCCAGACAGGATTCCTACGAGCAGTACTTC. Encoded protein: CASARQDSYEQYF. Based on the CDR3 plus reference TRBV2 and TRBJ2-7, the full variable domain is EPEVTQTPSHQVTQMGQEVILRCVPISNHLYFYWYRQILGQKVEFLVSFYNNEISEKSEIFDDQFSVERPDGSNFTLKIRSTKLEDSAMYFCASARQDSYEQYFGPGTRLTVT.

This rearrangement joins TRBV11-3 to TRBJ2-1, with 7 nucleotides matching TRBD2. This CDR3 has 15 residues. Germline CDR1 SGHNT, CDR2 YENEEA. V shed 5 bases and J 10 bases; nucleotides not matched to a gene: 14. CDR3: CASSAGRAPFAEQFF. In DNA, the CDR3 is TGTGCCAGCAGCGCAGGGAGGGCCCCCTTTGCCGAGCAGTTCTTC. Full variable domain (remainder filled in from reference TRBV11-3 and TRBJ2-1): EAGVVQSPRYKIIEKKQPVAFWCNPISGHNTLYWYLQNLGQGPELLIRYENEEAVDDSQLPKDRFSAERLKGVDSTLKIQPAELGDSAVYLCASSAGRAPFAEQFFGPGTRLTVL.

This clone appeared a single time. The chain uses TRBV2 and TRBJ1-1; possible D gene TRBD1, 6 bases. There are 17 residues in the CDR3. CDR1 and CDR2 (germline): SNHLY, FYNNEI. V gave up 3 bases and J gave up 4 bases, with 21 bases separating them. Written as DNA, the CDR3 is TGTGCCAGCAGTGATAGGGGGTTAGGGGTCAAGGGCACTGAAGCTTTCTTT. This sequence encodes CASSDRGLGVKGTEAFF.

This sequence joins TRBV3-1 (or the pseudogene TRBV3-2) and TRBJ1-2, with no clear D. V lost 1 base, J lost 5 bases, and 11 bases lay in between. The CDR3 runs to 14 residues. Germline-derived CDR1 and CDR2 are LGHDT and YNNKEL (reference sequence). The CDR3 sequence: CASSQGRQYYGYTF. The CDR3 DNA is TGTGCCAGCAGCCAAGGCAGGCAGTATTATGGCTACACCTTC.

The V call is TRBV3-1 (or the pseudogene TRBV3-2), the J call TRBJ1-1, with D uncertain. CDR1 and CDR2 (germline): LGHDT, YNNKEL (reference sequence). CDR3 length: 14 amino acids. Trimming removed 0 bases from V and 5 bases from J, with 10 bases in between. This CDR3 is CASSQERGRTEAFF. CDR3 DNA: TGTGCCAGCAGCCAAGAAAGAGGGCGAACTGAAGCTTTCTTT.

The chain links TRBV6-1 to TRBJ1-4, with TRBD1 matching over 8 bases. In germline, CDR1 is MNHNS, CDR2 SASEGT. Trimming took 0 bases from V and 7 from J; bases not matched to a gene: 7. The CDR3 is made up of 16 amino acids. In DNA form, the CDR3 reads TGTGCCAGCAGTGAAGCGCGTCGTGACAGGGGTGAAAAACTGTTTTTT. Translated: CASSEARRDRGEKLFF.

The chain employs TRBV3-1 (or the pseudogene TRBV3-2) and TRBJ1-3; D gene ambiguous. V gave up 4 bases and J gave up 0 bases, with 10 bases separating them. Germline V lookup: CDR1 LGHDT, CDR2 YNNKEL (reference sequence). This CDR3 is built from 15 residues. CDR3 coding DNA: TGTGCCAGCAGCCCACAGTTATTCTCTGGAAACACCATATATTTT. This gives the protein CASSPQLFSGNTIYF.

V and J are TRBV11-3 and TRBJ2-2; D may be TRBD2 (6 bases). The CDR3 has 13 residues. Trimming took 6 bases from V and 5 from J, leaving 10 bases between them. CDR1 and CDR2 from the germline V gene are SGHNT and YENEEA. The CDR3 spells CASRGGPTGELFF. CDR3 DNA: TGTGCCAGCAGGGGGGGTCCAACCGGGGAGCTGTTTTTT.

The genes are TRBV6-1 and TRBJ1-2; the D gene is possibly TRBD1 (6 bases). Germline V gene data show CDR1 as MNHNS and CDR2 as SASEGT. This CDR3 spans 14 amino acids. V was cut by 2 bases and J by 8 bases, with 15 bases left in between. The CDR3 sequence: CASSERQGLGGYTF. The CDR3 DNA sequence: TGTGCCAGCAGTGAACGGCAGGGGCTAGGCGGCTACACCTTC.

This chain links TRBV2 with TRBJ1-4, with D unclear. The germline V and J ends were trimmed by 6 bases and 8 bases, with 13 bases remaining between them. The CDR3 extends over 13 amino acids. In germline, CDR1 is SNHLY, CDR2 FYNNEI. The CDR3 loop reads CASRGSQLEKLFF. The DNA of the CDR3 is TGTGCCAGCAGAGGCTCACAGTTAGAAAAACTGTTTTTT. Looking up the rest from reference TRBV2 and TRBJ1-4 gives the full variable domain: EPEVTQTPSHQVTQMGQEVILRCVPISNHLYFYWYRQILGQKVEFLVSFYNNEISEKSEIFDDQFSVERPDGSNFTLKIRSTKLEDSAMYFCASRGSQLEKLFFGSGTQLSVL.

In DNA, the CDR3 is TGTGCCAGCAGCTTGGGCGGGGGCCTTACCGGCGGGGAGCTGTTTTTT. Its translation is CASSLGGGLTGGELFF. V usage is TRBV5-5 and J usage is TRBJ2-2, with D maybe TRBD2 (7 bases). Germline V lookup: CDR1 SGHKS, CDR2 YYEKEE (reference sequence). The CDR3 contains 16 residues. Trimming took 0 bases from V and 7 from J, leaving 16 bases between them.

This chain connects TRBV11-2 to TRBJ2-5, with TRBD1 identical over 7 bases. The CDR3 length is 14 residues. Germline assignment: CDR1 SGHAT and CDR2 FQNNGV. V dropped 3 bases and J dropped 5; count of bases not matched to a gene: 6. Here the CDR3 reads CASSLGAGGETQYF. The CDR3 nucleotides are TGTGCCAGCAGCTTGGGGGCAGGGGGTGAGACCCAGTACTTC.

The gene calls are TRBV5-1 and TRBJ2-1, with TRBD1 matching over 8 bases. Germline V gives CDR1 SGHRS, CDR2 YFSETQ. After removal of 4 bases from V and 8 bases from J, the junction contained 11 bases not matched to a gene. The CDR3 is 15 amino acids. The CDR3 is CASSNPGQESDEQFF. Written as DNA, the CDR3 is TGCGCCAGCAGCAACCCGGGACAGGAGAGCGATGAGCAGTTCTTC.

The genes are TRBV11-1 and TRBJ2-3; D is perhaps TRBD2 (6 bases). The CDR3 has 14 amino acids. V was pared by 5 bases and J by 3 bases, with 12 bases between. Per germline, CDR1 SGHAT and CDR2 FQDESV (reference sequence). The CDR3 nucleotides read TGTGCCAGCAGCATAATGGGGGGAACAGATACGCAGTATTTT. Translating it yields CASSIMGGTDTQYF.

A note on this clone: The sample carries other DNA sequences with the same CDR3. CDR3 in DNA: TGTGCCAGCAGTTTGGGACTAGCGGTTAGCACAGATACGCAGTATTTT. This translates into CASSLGLAVSTDTQYF. The chain joins TRBV27 to TRBJ2-3, with TRBD2 matching 11 bases. The CDR3 has 16 residues. The trim removed 3 bases at V and 0 bases at J, leaving 2 bases unmatched. The germline V gene has CDR1 MNHEY and CDR2 SMNVEV (reference sequence).

This CDR3 reads CASSLAGRETQYF. The CDR3 nucleotides read TGCGCCAGCAGCTTGGCGGGAAGGGAGACCCAGTACTTC. The V and J genes are TRBV5-1 and TRBJ2-5, with D perhaps matching TRBD2 (5 bases). Trimming stripped 0 bases from V and 5 bases from J, with 8 bases between. Germline V gene lookup returns CDR1 SGHRS and CDR2 YFSETQ. The CDR3 spans 13 residues.

This clone occurred once. This chain joins TRBV5-5 and TRBJ1-6; no definite D call. From germline, CDR1 is SGHKS and CDR2 YYEKEE (reference sequence). This CDR3 region has 16 residues. V shed 1 base and J shed 0 bases, with 8 bases lying between them. In DNA, the CDR3 is TGTGCCAGCAGCTTGTCCCCGAGCTCCTATAATTCACCCCTCCACTTT. This encodes CASSLSPSSYNSPLHF.

The chain couples TRBV3-1 (or the pseudogene TRBV3-2) to TRBJ2-1, with 9 bases matching TRBD2. With V trimmed by 6 bases and J by 3 bases, 6 bases remained unmatched. The CDR3 is 15 amino acids. From germline, CDR1 is LGHDT and CDR2 YNNKEL (reference sequence). CDR3 sequence reads: CASRPGAGGYNEQFF. The CDR3 region has the DNA TGTGCCAGCAGGCCGGGAGCGGGAGGCTACAATGAGCAGTTCTTC.

The chain joins TRBV24-1 to TRBJ2-1; TRBD2 matches 10 bases. Germline loops: CDR1 KGHDR, CDR2 SFDVKD. The CDR3 length is 18 residues. The trim removed 2 bases at V and 5 bases at J, leaving 11 bases unmatched. The CDR3 region has the DNA TGTGCCACCAGTGATTCTCGGACGGCGGGACTAGCGAACAATGAGCAGTTCTTC. It codes for CATSDSRTAGLANNEQFF.

This chain's CDR3 is CASRGRDRGYEQYF. The CDR3 DNA reads as TGTGCCAGTAGAGGCCGGGACAGGGGTTACGAGCAGTACTTC. The chain carries TRBV19 and TRBJ2-7; the match to TRBD1 covers 10 bases. Germline CDR1 and CDR2: LNHDA and SQIVND (reference sequence). Trimming took 6 bases from V and 4 from J; bases not matched to a gene: 6. CDR3 length equals 14 residues.

The chain uses TRBV30 and TRBJ1-5, with 8 nucleotides matching TRBD1. CDR3 size: 13 residues. Trimming removed 3 bases from V and 7 bases from J; junction bases left unmatched: 5. Germline V gene lookup returns CDR1 GTSNPN and CDR2 SVGIG (reference sequence). DNA for the CDR3: TGTGCCTGGAGCCAGGGGGCAGGGCAGCCCCAGCATTTT. This codes for CAWSQGAGQPQHF.

The CDR3 sequence: CASSDGQTGNTIYF. The CDR3, as DNA: TGTGCCAGCTCAGACGGACAGACTGGAAACACCATATATTTT. This chain links TRBV18 with TRBJ1-3; tentative D call: TRBD1 (6 bases). V lost 5 bases and J lost 2, with 10 bases in between. The CDR3 is 14 residues long. Germline V CDR1 and CDR2: KGHSH, LQKENI.

This clone was detected once. This chain links TRBV27 with TRBJ1-2; D call uncertain. Germline lookup yields CDR1 MNHEY and CDR2 SMNVEV (reference sequence). The CDR3 is made up of 15 amino acids. Deletions cut 6 bases from V and 4 bases from J, with 18 bases between. CDR3 nucleotide sequence: TGTGCCAGCAGAACTATCGGCAGCTCCGGCTATGGCTACACCTTC. Translating gives CASRTIGSSGYGYTF.

This chain connects TRBV5-8 to TRBJ1-1, with 8 positions matching TRBD1. Trimming at V came to 9 bases and at J to 3 bases, leaving 10 bases not matched to a gene. Germline CDR1 and CDR2: SGHTS and YDEGEE. This CDR3 spans 14 amino acids. The CDR3, as DNA: TGTGCCATCGGGACAGGCGGCGGGGACACTGAAGCTTTCTTT. This gives the protein CAIGTGGGDTEAFF.

The J gene is TRBJ1-1, the V gene TRBV12-3 or TRBV12-4; D unresolved. There are 12 residues in the CDR3. The V gene lost 5 bases and the J gene lost 10 bases, with 14 bases spanning the gap. DNA for the CDR3: TGTGCCAGCAGTCGACACGGGGAGAGAGCTTTCTTT. The encoded protein is CASSRHGERAFF.

The chain employs TRBV10-3 and TRBJ1-1; 11 nucleotides line up with TRBD1. This CDR3 contains 16 residues. The ends lost 7 bases at V and 3 bases at J; junction bases unmatched: 10. CDR1 and CDR2 from the germline V gene are ENHRY and SYGVKD. The CDR3 nucleotides are TGTGCCATCACCCCGGGACAGGGGGTCGCCGACACTGAAGCTTTCTTT. It encodes CAITPGQGVADTEAFF.

The rearrangement joins TRBV4-1 to TRBJ2-1; the D is unclear. V dropped 5 bases and J dropped 8 bases, with 10 bases sitting between them. This CDR3 region has 12 residues. CDR1 and CDR2 from the germline V gene are MGHRA and YSYEKL. The CDR3 loop reads CASSEVYHEQFF. The CDR3 bases are TGCGCCAGCAGCGAGGTATATCATGAGCAGTTCTTC.

This clone appeared once. The rearrangement uses TRBV5-1 and TRBJ1-4; 9 nucleotides line up with TRBD1. CDR1 is SGHRS, CDR2 YFSETQ, per germline. This CDR3 spans 15 amino acids. V lost 1 base, J lost 8 bases, and 6 bases stayed unmatched. The CDR3 reads CASSLSTTGGEKLFF. CDR3 nucleotide sequence: TGCGCCAGCAGCTTGTCCACCACAGGGGGCGAAAAACTGTTTTTT. Based on the CDR3 plus reference TRBV5-1 and TRBJ1-4, the full variable domain is KAGVTQTPRYLIKTRGQQVTLSCSPISGHRSVSWYQQTPGQGLQFLFEYFSETQRNKGNFPGRFSGRQFSNSRSEMNVSTLELGDSALYLCASSLSTTGGEKLFFGSGTQLSVL.

This clone was recorded only once. CDR3 residues: CASGQGFGHEAFF. As DNA, the CDR3 is TGTGCCAGCGGACAGGGGTTTGGTCATGAAGCTTTCTTT. The chain couples TRBV12-3 or TRBV12-4 to TRBJ1-1; 9 nucleotides match TRBD1. The CDR3 consists of 13 residues. The V and J ends lost 8 bases and 7 bases, in that order; junction bases with no gene match: 8.

J is TRBJ2-1 and V is TRBV3-1 (or the pseudogene TRBV3-2); TRBD1 matches 9 bases. This CDR3 contains 15 residues. CDR1 is LGHDT, CDR2 YNNKEL, per germline (reference sequence). The junction had 8 bases not matched to a gene; V was cut back by 5 bases and J by 6 bases. The CDR3 DNA is TGTGCCAGCAGCTCCAACAGGGGGCAGGGCAATGAGCAGTTCTTC. This gives the protein CASSSNRGQGNEQFF.

This clone came up once. V is TRBV7-3 and J is TRBJ1-1; D may be TRBD1 (5 bases). Trimming cost V 1 base and J 8 bases, with 17 bases left between them. Looked up from germline, CDR1 is SGHTA and CDR2 is FQGTGA. The CDR3 runs to 15 residues. CDR3 region: CASSLRGEGAKEAFF. CDR3 sequence (DNA): TGTGCCAGCAGCTTAAGGGGGGAAGGTGCCAAGGAAGCTTTCTTT.